The 32 T cell receptor beta chains given below trace back to one sample, sequenced in a study of PD-1 blockade in classical Hodgkin lymphoma. Relapse after autologous stem cell transplantation occurred in every patient, and brentuximab vedotin exposure varied. Profiling relied on immunoSEQ multiplex PCR, and the TCRdb table lists in-frame clones only, not all of them. The sample has about 15,000 clones; more than 55% are singletons. The input for sequencing was peripheral blood mononuclear cells (PBMCs), taken before the second cycle of nivolumab. These receptor sequences come from a human donor with classical Hodgkin lymphoma.

The chain has TRBV6-6 and TRBJ2-6, with D possibly being TRBD1 (6 bases). Germline V gives CDR1 MNHNY, CDR2 SVGAGI (reference sequence). V lost 7 bases and J lost 2, with 9 bases in between. The CDR3 is 14 amino acids. As DNA, the CDR3 is TGTGCCAGCAACAGGGAGACTGGGGCCAACGTCCTGACTTTC. Residues: CASNRETGANVLTF.

The chain has TRBV4-1 and TRBJ1-2; D remains ambiguous. Trimming left V 0 bases short and J 4 bases short, with 12 bases between. The CDR3 consists of 15 residues. The V gene's germline CDR1 is MGHRA and CDR2 YSYEKL. As DNA, the CDR3 is TGCGCCAGCAGCCAAGATCTATCAGGAACCTATGGCTACACCTTC. The encoded protein is CASSQDLSGTYGYTF.

This rearrangement joins TRBV27 to TRBJ2-1; perhaps TRBD2 as D (6 bases). V shed 6 bases and J shed 7 bases, with 16 bases lying between them. Germline V gives CDR1 MNHEY, CDR2 SMNVEV (reference sequence). The length of the CDR3 is 14 residues. This CDR3 reads CASRSLARGNEQFF. For the CDR3, the DNA is TGTGCCAGCAGGTCTCTAGCGCGAGGGAATGAGCAGTTCTTC.

The V gene is TRBV5-6, the J gene TRBJ2-7; D remains unclear. The V and J ends lost 3 bases and 2 bases respectively, with 9 bases between them. Germline V gene lookup returns CDR1 SGHDT and CDR2 YYEEEE. The CDR3 sequence is 13 residues long. CDR3 sequence: CASSYEPPYEQYF. CDR3 bases: TGTGCCAGCAGCTACGAACCCCCCTACGAGCAGTACTTC.

V usage is TRBV7-6 and J usage is TRBJ1-2; TRBD1 matches 7 bases. This CDR3 is 14 amino acids long. Trimming took 5 bases from V and 4 from J; bases not matched to a gene: 7. Germline lookup yields CDR1 SGHVS and CDR2 FNYEAQ. CDR3 in DNA: TGTGCCAGCAGCCCTTACGGGACAGCCTATGGCTACACCTTC. This encodes CASSPYGTAYGYTF. The full variable domain, completed using reference TRBV7-6 and TRBJ1-2, is GAGVSQSPRYKVTKRGQDVALRCDPISGHVSLYWYRQALGQGPEFLTYFNYEAQQDKSGLPNDRFSAERPEGSISTLTIQRTEQRDSAMYRCASSPYGTAYGYTFGSGTRLTVV.

The chain couples TRBV4-1 to TRBJ1-6; 10 nucleotides agree with TRBD1. After removal of 1 base from V and 9 bases from J, the junction contained 6 bases not matched to a gene. CDR3 size: 16 residues. The germline gives CDR1 MGHRA, CDR2 YSYEKL. The CDR3 sequence: CASSQVGDRGSSPLHF. DNA for the CDR3: TGCGCCAGCAGCCAAGTTGGGGACAGGGGTTCTTCACCCCTCCACTTT.

This chain links TRBV5-1 with TRBJ2-5, with 8 bases identical to TRBD1. This CDR3 comprises 17 residues. In germline, CDR1 is SGHRS, CDR2 YFSETQ. Unmatched junction bases numbered 11, after V lost 0 bases and J lost 4 bases. The CDR3 sequence: CASSLDPGQELVETQYF. CDR3 sequence (DNA): TGCGCCAGCAGCTTGGACCCGGGACAGGAGTTAGTAGAGACCCAGTACTTC.

CDR3 nucleotides: TGTGCCATCAGTGAGTCCAGGGAGCAGCCCCAGCATTTT. Residues: CAISESREQPQHF. The rearrangement joins TRBV10-3 to TRBJ1-5; D possibly corresponds to TRBD1 (5 bases). Germline CDR1 reads ENHRY; CDR2 reads SYGVKD. Trimming left V 0 bases short and J 7 bases short, with 7 bases between. The CDR3 has 13 residues.

A note on this clone: The identical CDR3 is also encoded by other nucleotide sequences in the sample. J is TRBJ1-2 and V is TRBV4-1; no firm D call. Germline V gene lookup returns CDR1 MGHRA and CDR2 YSYEKL. This CDR3 is built from 14 residues. V lost 0 bases and J 2 bases, leaving 7 bases between the germline ends. CDR3 bases: TGCGCCAGCAGCCAAGATCACCGCAACTATGGCTACACCTTC. This translates into CASSQDHRNYGYTF.

The CDR3 is CASSGREGRYNEQFF. In nucleotides, the CDR3 is TGTGCCAGCAGCGGGAGGGAGGGCCGGTATAATGAGCAGTTCTTC. The V call is TRBV7-3, the J call TRBJ2-1; 7 positions agree with TRBD2. The CDR3 length is 15 residues. Trimming took 5 bases from V and 7 from J; bases not matched to a gene: 11. Germline loops: CDR1 SGHTA, CDR2 FQGTGA.

The rearrangement joins TRBV6-1 to TRBJ1-5; the D gene is possibly TRBD1 (6 bases). CDR3 length: 15 residues. The germline gives CDR1 MNHNS, CDR2 SASEGT. The germline V and J ends were trimmed by 6 bases and 5 bases, with 17 bases remaining between them. The CDR3 coding sequence is TGTGCCAGCAGCGTCGTGGGACATAGGTATCAGCCCCAGCATTTT. This sequence encodes CASSVVGHRYQPQHF.

The chain combines TRBV5-6 with TRBJ2-7; 9 positions match TRBD1. Germline assignment: CDR1 SGHDT and CDR2 YYEEEE. The CDR3 runs 16 residues. V lost 4 bases, J lost 1 base, and 9 bases stayed unmatched. The CDR3 loop is CASSQTGGSLSYEQYF. DNA for the CDR3: TGTGCCAGCAGCCAGACAGGGGGATCTTTGTCCTACGAGCAGTACTTC.

This chain connects TRBV27 to TRBJ2-7, with 7 positions matching TRBD1. This CDR3 comprises 12 residues. Per the germline V gene, CDR1 is MNHEY and CDR2 is SMNVEV (reference sequence). Trimming at V came to 5 bases and at J to 7 bases, leaving 5 bases not matched to a gene. CDR3 loop: CASSRPGQEQYF. The CDR3 DNA sequence: TGTGCCAGCAGTCGCCCGGGACAGGAGCAGTACTTC.

The chain links TRBV2 to TRBJ2-7; TRBD1 agrees at 7 bases. Per germline, CDR1 SNHLY and CDR2 FYNNEI. V was clipped by 2 bases and J by 4 bases; unmatched bases: 5. This CDR3 spans 14 amino acids. The chain's CDR3 is CASSEQGVLYEQYF. CDR3 nucleotides: TGTGCCAGCAGTGAACAGGGGGTCTTATACGAGCAGTACTTC.

This chain connects TRBV28 to TRBJ2-1; no clear D. V was clipped by 6 bases and J by 3 bases, with 3 bases between them. From germline, CDR1 is MDHEN and CDR2 SYDVKM. CDR3 length equals 11 residues. CDR3 nucleotides: TGTGCCAGCAGCGTCTACAATGAGCAGTTCTTC. Translation gives CASSVYNEQFF.

The CDR3 region has the DNA TGTGCCAGCAGTACCCGACTAGCGGGATTGACAGATACGCAGTATTTT. This encodes CASSTRLAGLTDTQYF. This rearrangement joins TRBV27 to TRBJ2-3; 11 nucleotides match TRBD2. The ends lost 5 bases at V and 3 bases at J; junction bases unmatched: 7. The CDR3 extends over 16 amino acids. CDR1 MNHEY and CDR2 SMNVEV come from the germline V gene (reference sequence).

V and J are TRBV19 and TRBJ1-5, with 8 bases matching TRBD1. V shed 4 bases and J 2 bases; nucleotides not matched to a gene: 4. CDR1 and CDR2 (germline): LNHDA, SQIVND (reference sequence). CDR3 size: 15 residues. This CDR3 reads CASSTDRVGNQPQHF. CDR3 nucleotides: TGTGCCAGTAGTACGGACAGGGTGGGCAATCAGCCCCAGCATTTT.

CDR3 DNA: TGCGCCAGCAGCCAAGGGGGTGGGATTTACGAGCAGTACTTC. It encodes CASSQGGGIYEQYF. The chain is built from TRBV4-1 and TRBJ2-5; D gene unclear. TRBJ2-7 matches the DNA end more closely, so the J call is doubtful. This CDR3 is built from 14 residues. CDR1 is MGHRA and CDR2 is YSYEKL in the germline V gene.

A word on this clone: Additional DNA sequences in this sample encode the identical CDR3. The genes are TRBV7-3 and TRBJ2-5, with D possibly matching TRBD1 (6 bases). CDR1 and CDR2 from the germline V gene are SGHTA and FQGTGA. The CDR3 spans 15 residues. V was cut by 5 bases and J by 5 bases, with 18 bases left in between. The CDR3 spells CASSPSGQWGETQYF. For the CDR3, the DNA is TGTGCCAGCAGCCCCTCAGGACAGTGGGGGGAGACCCAGTACTTC.

This clone was counted between two and nine times. CDR3 coding DNA: TGCGCCAGCAGCTTGGAAGGGGGGGAGTACACCGGGGAGCTGTTTTTT. Amino acids: CASSLEGGEYTGELFF. The J gene is TRBJ2-2, the V gene TRBV5-1; D perhaps matches TRBD2 (7 bases). Trimming stripped 0 bases from V and 3 bases from J, with 12 bases between. The germline V gene has CDR1 SGHRS and CDR2 YFSETQ. The CDR3 is made up of 16 amino acids.

This clone has more than one count but fewer than ten. The chain has TRBV5-4 and TRBJ1-6, with TRBD1 matching over 7 bases. The CDR3 totals 14 residues. Germline V gene data show CDR1 as SGHNT and CDR2 as YYREEE (reference sequence). The J segment lost 9 bases and the V segment lost 3 bases, leaving 6 bases of the junction unmatched. This CDR3 reads CASSYRGQGSPLHF. CDR3 DNA sequence: TGTGCCAGCAGCTACAGGGGCCAGGGTTCACCCCTCCACTTT.

The chain couples TRBV5-1 to TRBJ2-1, with 9 bases matching TRBD2. Trimming at V came to 0 bases and at J to 4 bases, leaving 5 bases not matched to a gene. The CDR3 has 16 residues. The germline gives CDR1 SGHRS, CDR2 YFSETQ. The CDR3 here is CASSLEGTSRYNEQFF. The CDR3 nucleotides read TGCGCCAGCAGCTTGGAAGGGACTAGCCGGTACAATGAGCAGTTCTTC.

This sequence joins TRBV25-1 and TRBJ1-6, with 12 bases that match TRBD1. CDR1 and CDR2 (germline): MGHDK, SYGVNS. This CDR3 is built from 16 residues. Germline trimming cut 3 bases from V and 8 bases from J; bases unmatched to any gene: 5. CDR3 in DNA: TGTGCCAGCAGTGACCGGGACAGGGGGCGTGATTCACCCCTCCACTTT. Its protein product is CASSDRDRGRDSPLHF.

In its sample, this clone was seen a few times. In nucleotides, the CDR3 is TGTGCAGAAGTCTCCCCCGTCGAACCCAATGAGCAGTTCTTC. This codes for CAEVSPVEPNEQFF. The chain combines TRBV28 with TRBJ2-1; no reliable D call. The CDR3 is made up of 14 amino acids. Per the germline V gene, CDR1 is MDHEN and CDR2 is SYDVKM. Supplemented by reference TRBV28 and TRBJ2-1, the full variable domain reads DVKVTQSSRYLVKRTGEKVFLECVQDMDHENMFWYRQDPGLGLRLIYFSYDVKMKEKGDIPEGYSVSREKKERFSLILESASTNQTSMYLCAEVSPVEPNEQFFGPGTRLTVL.

V and J are TRBV11-2 and TRBJ2-7; TRBD1 is a possible D gene (5 bases). CDR3 length: 14 residues. The germline V and J ends were trimmed by 4 bases and 1 base, with 11 bases remaining between them. Per germline, CDR1 SGHAT and CDR2 FQNNGV. The CDR3 DNA reads as TGTGCCAGCAGCTACTTGACAGTTTCCTACGAGCAGTACTTC. Encoded protein: CASSYLTVSYEQYF.

This clone has only a few counts. The chain combines TRBV7-6 with TRBJ2-2, with 9 positions matching TRBD2. From germline, CDR1 is SGHVS and CDR2 FNYEAQ. With 5 bases clipped from V and 7 bases from J, the junction kept 11 bases outside the gene matches. The CDR3 covers 16 residues. CDR3 amino acids: CASSPTLREGIGELFF. CDR3 DNA sequence: TGTGCCAGCAGCCCGACCCTGCGGGAGGGGATCGGGGAGCTGTTTTTT.

The chain uses TRBV18 and TRBJ2-6, with no clear D. The CDR3 is 15 amino acids. Between the trimmed V and J ends, which lost 2 bases and 9 bases, there was a span of 14 bases. Germline V gene lookup returns CDR1 KGHSH and CDR2 LQKENI. The CDR3 is CASSPSGRGINVLTF. The CDR3, as DNA: TGTGCCAGCTCACCAAGTGGGCGCGGAATCAACGTCCTGACTTTC.

This clone was seen a few times. The J gene is TRBJ2-3, the V gene TRBV18; the D is unclear. This CDR3 region has 14 residues. Trimming cost V 1 base and J 4 bases, with 9 bases left between them. CDR1 is KGHSH, CDR2 LQKENI, per germline. The CDR3 nucleotides read TGTGCCAGCTCACCACAAGTCAGCTCAGATACGCAGTATTTT. The encoded protein is CASSPQVSSDTQYF. Drawing the rest from reference TRBV18 and TRBJ2-3, the complete variable domain is NAGVMQNPRHLVRRRGQEARLRCSPMKGHSHVYWYRQLPEEGLKFMVYLQKENIIDESGMPKERFSAEFPKEGPSILRIQQVVRGDSAAYFCASSPQVSSDTQYFGPGTRLTVL.

This clone was detected a few times. This rearrangement joins TRBV19 to TRBJ2-7; D is perhaps TRBD2 (6 bases). This CDR3 comprises 16 residues. The V and J ends lost 8 bases and 0 bases respectively, with 20 bases between them. CDR1 and CDR2 from the germline V gene are LNHDA and SQIVND (reference sequence). CDR3 amino acids: CASSPSIAVSSYEQYF. The CDR3 DNA sequence: TGTGCCAGTTCCCCCTCCATAGCGGTGAGCTCCTACGAGCAGTACTTC.

The V and J genes are TRBV9 and TRBJ1-1; no clear D. The CDR3 has 13 residues. CDR1 and CDR2 (germline): SGDLS, YYNGEE. The germline V and J ends were trimmed by 1 base and 3 bases, with 7 bases remaining between them. In DNA form, the CDR3 reads TGTGCCAGCAGCGTATCGGCAGACACTGAAGCTTTCTTT. It specifies CASSVSADTEAFF.

The chain joins TRBV4-1 to TRBJ2-2, with 7 bases that match TRBD2. Germline CDR1 reads MGHRA; CDR2 reads YSYEKL. The CDR3 contains 15 residues. J lost 8 bases, V lost 3 bases, and 9 bases had no gene match. The CDR3 loop is CASSHRLALGGELFF. DNA for the CDR3: TGCGCCAGCAGCCATCGACTAGCACTGGGAGGGGAGCTGTTTTTT.

This clone was recorded a few times. The rearrangement links TRBV6-1 to TRBJ2-1; possibly TRBD1 or TRBD2 for D (5 bases each). Germline assignment: CDR1 MNHNS and CDR2 SASEGT. The CDR3 is 15 residues long. Trimming stripped 8 bases from V and 4 bases from J, with 18 bases between. The CDR3 DNA is TGTGCCAGCTCCATTCGCGCCTGGGGGTACAATGAGCAGTTCTTC. Protein product: CASSIRAWGYNEQFF.